This TCR beta chain was retrieved from a study of blood T cell repertoires in COVID-19. This clone was counted only a few times. The V gene's germline CDR1 is SGHNT and CDR2 YYREEE (reference sequence). V was shortened by 1 base and J by 6 bases, with 7 bases between the two germline ends. This CDR3 region has 12 residues. Data came from immunoSEQ multiplex PCR; TCRdb stores just in-frame clones and leaves some out. The table lists a few hundred thousand clones, around 84% of them singletons, with over 10% in the top ten. The chain uses TRBV5-4 and TRBJ1-1; D is unclear. This clonotype was sampled from a human donor in a cohort sampled during active COVID-19. Sequencing was carried out using peripheral blood. The CDR3 nucleotides are TGTGCCAGCAGCTTGCGGGAATCTGAAGCTTTCTTT. Encoded protein: CASSLRESEAFF.